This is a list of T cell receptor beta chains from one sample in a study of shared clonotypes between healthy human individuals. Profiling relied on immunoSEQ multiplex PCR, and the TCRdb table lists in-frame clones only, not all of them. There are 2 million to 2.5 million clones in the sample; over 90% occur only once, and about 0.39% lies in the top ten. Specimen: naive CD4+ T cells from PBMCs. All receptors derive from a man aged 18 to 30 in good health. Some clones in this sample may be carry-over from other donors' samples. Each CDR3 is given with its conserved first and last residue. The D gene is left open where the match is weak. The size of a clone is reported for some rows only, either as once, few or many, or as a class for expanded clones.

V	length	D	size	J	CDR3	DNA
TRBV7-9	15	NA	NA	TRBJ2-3	CASSLRAGNTDTQYF	TGTGCCAGCAGCTTGAGGGCGGGAAACACAGATACGCAGTATTTT
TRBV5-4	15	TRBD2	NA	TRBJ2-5	CASSWRVAGRETQYF	TGTGCCAGCAGCTGGAGGGTAGCGGGGCGAGAGACCCAGTACTTC
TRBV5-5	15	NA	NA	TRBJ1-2	CASSFVGNINYGYTF	TGTGCCAGCAGCTTCGTCGGGAATATTAACTATGGCTACACCTTC
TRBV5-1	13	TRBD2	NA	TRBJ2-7	CASRASGQDEQYF	TGCGCCAGCCGGGCTAGCGGGCAGGACGAGCAGTACTTC
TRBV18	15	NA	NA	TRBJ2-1	CASSQTSSSYNEQFF	TGTGCCAGCTCACAAACTAGCAGCTCCTACAATGAGCAGTTCTTC
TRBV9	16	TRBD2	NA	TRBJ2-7	CASSARTSGFVDEQYF	TGTGCCAGCAGCGCAAGGACTAGCGGGTTTGTAGATGAGCAGTACTTC
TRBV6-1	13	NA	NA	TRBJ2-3	CASSGRPTDTQYF	TGTGCCAGCAGTGGCCGACCAACAGATACGCAGTATTTT
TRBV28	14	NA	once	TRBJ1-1	CASIGGDLNTEAFF	TGTGCCAGCATCGGAGGAGACTTGAACACTGAAGCTTTCTTT
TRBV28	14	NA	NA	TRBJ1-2	CASSSTGPNYGYTF	TGTGCCAGCAGCTCGACAGGCCCGAACTATGGCTACACCTTC
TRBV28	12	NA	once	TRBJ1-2	CASRWDRGGYTF	TGTGCCAGCAGGTGGGACCGCGGTGGCTACACCTTC
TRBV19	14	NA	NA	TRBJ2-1	CASSILPEGNEQFF	TGTGCCAGTAGTATCTTGCCGGAGGGAAATGAGCAGTTCTTC
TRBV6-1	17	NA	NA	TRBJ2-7	CASSVSRQGRPSYEQYF	TGTGCCAGCAGTGTTTCGCGCCAGGGGAGACCCTCCTACGAGCAGTACTTC
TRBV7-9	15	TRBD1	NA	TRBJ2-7	CASSPGTGGSYEQYF	TGTGCCAGCAGCCCCGGGACAGGGGGCTCCTACGAGCAGTACTTC
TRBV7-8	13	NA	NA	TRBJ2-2	CASSFTRAGELFF	TGTGCCAGCAGCTTCACGAGGGCCGGGGAGCTGTTTTTT
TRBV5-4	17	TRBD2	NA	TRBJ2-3	CASSLAVGGRGTDTQYF	TGTGCCAGCAGCTTGGCCGTCGGCGGGAGGGGCACAGATACGCAGTATTTT
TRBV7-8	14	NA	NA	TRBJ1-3	CASSLNREGNTIYF	TGTGCCAGCAGCTTAAATCGAGAAGGAAACACCATATATTTT
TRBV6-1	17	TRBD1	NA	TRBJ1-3	CASSARLDRLIGNTIYF	TGTGCCAGCAGTGCGCGGTTGGACAGGTTAATTGGAAACACCATATATTTT
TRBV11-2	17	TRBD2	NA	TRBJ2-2	CASSLKGGRAGTGELFF	TGTGCCAGCAGCCTTAAAGGAGGGAGGGCCGGTACCGGGGAGCTGTTTTTT
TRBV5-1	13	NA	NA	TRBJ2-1	CASMLLRDNEQFF	TGCGCCAGCATGCTCCTTAGGGACAATGAGCAGTTCTTC
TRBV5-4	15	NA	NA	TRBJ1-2	CASSLGAGRNYGYTF	TGTGCCAGCAGCTTGGGGGCAGGACGTAACTATGGCTACACCTTC